Following are 22 T cell receptor beta chains from one sample sequenced in a study of T cells after yellow fever vaccination. TCRdb itself ran the 5' RACE reads through MiXCR, one entry per CDR3 protein. The repertoire holds hundreds of thousands of distinct CDR3 sequences, with 8.7% as singletons. The sample consisted of PBMCs, taken on the day of the first yellow fever vaccination. These receptors all stem from a man between 18 and 29 years old who received the YFV17D yellow fever vaccine.

This clonotype was recorded many times. The gene calls are TRBV6-5 and TRBJ2-3; TRBD1 agrees at 9 bases. In germline, CDR1 is MNHEY, CDR2 SVGAGI. The length of the CDR3 is 15 residues. Trimming took 4 bases from V and 4 from J; bases not matched to a gene: 6. DNA for the CDR3: TGTGCCAGCAGTTCCACCGGGACAGGGTCAGATACGCAGTATTTT. As protein: CASSSTGTGSDTQYF.

This clonotype was found many times. V is TRBV24-1 and J is TRBJ2-1; either TRBD1 or TRBD2 may fit D (5 bases each). This CDR3 is built from 18 residues. The V gene's germline CDR1 is KGHDR and CDR2 SFDVKD. With 4 bases removed from V and 0 bases from J, the gap between germline ends came to 18 bases. CDR3 in DNA: TGTGCCACCAGTGAATCCTTGGGACCGACGAGCTCCTACAATGAGCAGTTCTTC. Amino acid sequence: CATSESLGPTSSYNEQFF.

This clonotype was counted at least ten times. The chain has TRBV2 and TRBJ1-1; 11 bases map to TRBD1. V lost 5 bases and J lost 5; bases outside the gene matches: 4. CDR1 is SNHLY, CDR2 FYNNEI, per germline. The CDR3 is made up of 14 amino acids. CDR3 residues: CASSMDRGPTEAFF. Written as DNA, the CDR3 is TGTGCCAGCAGTATGGACAGGGGGCCGACTGAAGCTTTCTTT. Full variable domain (rest looked up from reference TRBV2 and TRBJ1-1): EPEVTQTPSHQVTQMGQEVILRCVPISNHLYFYWYRQILGQKVEFLVSFYNNEISEKSEIFDDQFSVERPDGSNFTLKIRSTKLEDSAMYFCASSMDRGPTEAFFGQGTRLTVV.

This clonotype was counted only a few times. V and J are TRBV7-3 and TRBJ2-6; 7 bases fit TRBD1. The CDR3 runs 16 residues. V shed 5 bases, J shed 0 bases, and the junction held 4 bases outside the gene matches. Looked up from germline, CDR1 is SGHTA and CDR2 is FQGTGA. CDR3 nucleotide sequence: TGTGCCAGCAGCGGACGGGACAGCTCTGGGGCCAACGTCCTGACTTTC. Translated: CASSGRDSSGANVLTF.

As DNA, the CDR3 is TGCAGCGTTGATCCGAGGAACACTGAAGCTTTCTTT. This gives the protein CSVDPRNTEAFF. V is TRBV29-1 and J is TRBJ1-1, with unresolved D. The V gene's germline CDR1 is SQVTM and CDR2 ANQGSEA. The CDR3 runs 12 residues. V lost 3 bases to trimming and J lost 1 base, with 6 bases between them.

This clonotype was seen only a few times. J is TRBJ2-2 and V is TRBV7-9; D is unresolved. The germline CDR1 and CDR2 sequences are SEHNR and FQNEAQ (reference sequence). V was pared by 1 base and J by 6 bases, with 6 bases between. The CDR3 covers 13 residues. The CDR3 spells CASSLEWAGELFF. The CDR3 DNA sequence: TGTGCCAGCAGCTTAGAATGGGCCGGGGAGCTGTTTTTT.

The rearrangement uses TRBV5-1 and TRBJ1-2; D may be TRBD1 (5 bases). Looked up from germline, CDR1 is SGHRS and CDR2 is YFSETQ. This CDR3 has 14 residues. V was shortened by 5 bases and J by 7 bases, with 18 bases between the two germline ends. The CDR3 loop is CASRPAGGAGGYTF. In DNA form, the CDR3 reads TGCGCCAGCAGGCCGGCTGGAGGGGCGGGTGGCTACACCTTC.

This clonotype was observed at least ten times. The V and J genes are TRBV6-5 and TRBJ2-2, with D maybe TRBD2 (5 bases). This CDR3 is built from 15 residues. The V gene's germline CDR1 is MNHEY and CDR2 SVGAGI. Trimming pared 2 bases from V and 4 bases from J, leaving 11 bases between. CDR3 loop: CASSYTGVGTGELFF. CDR3 in DNA: TGTGCCAGCAGTTACACCGGGGTGGGCACCGGGGAGCTGTTTTTT.

This clonotype was found a few times. The chain is built from TRBV6-2 or TRBV6-3 and TRBJ2-7, with 9 bases that match TRBD2. J was trimmed by 2 bases and V by 0 bases; bases with no gene match: 5. Germline V gives CDR1 MNHEY, CDR2 SVGEGT. There are 16 residues in the CDR3. The CDR3 nucleotides read TGTGCCAGCAGTTACTCCGCGGGAGGGGGTCCCTACGAGCAGTACTTC. Its translation is CASSYSAGGGPYEQYF.

The table lists this clonotype with a few counts. This sequence joins TRBV7-2 and TRBJ2-5; D may correspond to TRBD1 or TRBD2 (6 bases each). Germline values: CDR1 SGHTA, CDR2 FQGNSA. V was clipped by 4 bases and J by 0 bases, with 12 bases between them. This CDR3 has 15 residues. CDR3 amino acids: CASSSIGGDQETQYF. The CDR3 DNA sequence: TGTGCCAGCAGCTCAATCGGGGGCGACCAAGAGACCCAGTACTTC.

The V and J genes are TRBV12-3 or TRBV12-4 and TRBJ1-1; 9 positions match TRBD1. With V trimmed by 1 base and J by 4 bases, 4 bases remained unmatched. The CDR3 is 15 residues long. In nucleotides, the CDR3 is TGTGCCAGCAGTTTAGGCACAGGGGGCCTCACTGAAGCTTTCTTT. Amino acids: CASSLGTGGLTEAFF.

A few counts support this clonotype. This CDR3 is CASSLVGLDPDGSSYNEQFF. In nucleotides, the CDR3 is TGTGCCAGCAGTTTGGTTGGACTGGATCCCGACGGGAGCTCCTACAATGAGCAGTTCTTC. The gene calls are TRBV27 and TRBJ2-1; maybe TRBD2 (6 bases). This CDR3 is 20 amino acids long. Trimming pared 3 bases from V and 0 bases from J, leaving 24 bases between. Per the germline V gene, CDR1 is MNHEY and CDR2 is SMNVEV (reference sequence).

This clonotype showed up many times. This chain uses TRBV12-3 or TRBV12-4 with TRBJ2-2; possibly TRBD2 for D (6 bases). V lost 3 bases, J lost 7 bases, and 12 bases lay in between. CDR3 length equals 14 residues. The CDR3 reads CASSLRWRGGELFF. The DNA of the CDR3 is TGTGCCAGCAGTTTGAGATGGAGGGGCGGGGAGCTGTTTTTT.

This clonotype was seen ten or more times. The J gene is TRBJ2-1, the V gene TRBV7-3; 10 bases fit TRBD1. The CDR3 runs to 18 residues. The germline V gene encodes CDR1 SGHTA and CDR2 FQGTGA. V was clipped by 0 bases and J by 5 bases; unmatched bases: 10. DNA for the CDR3: TGTGCCAGCAGCTTAACCGGAATCGGGACAGGGGTTGACAATGAGCAGTTCTTC. Its translation: CASSLTGIGTGVDNEQFF.

This chain connects TRBV14 to TRBJ2-2; D call uncertain. The V end lost 3 bases, the J end lost 6 bases, and 11 bases lay between the germline ends. From germline, CDR1 is SGHDN and CDR2 FVKESK. The length of the CDR3 is 14 residues. The CDR3 here is CASSQFGGAGELFF. Written as DNA, the CDR3 is TGTGCCAGCAGCCAGTTCGGCGGTGCCGGGGAGCTGTTTTTT.

Worth noting for this clonotype: An end of the junction does not agree with germline; a read error may underlie this. Here the CDR3 reads CPSYPRGQGVHEQFF. The CDR3 region has the DNA TGCCCCAGCTACCCGAGGGGACAGGGGGTCCATGAGCAGTTCTTC. This chain connects TRBV5-1 to TRBJ2-1, with 11 positions matching TRBD1. In germline, CDR1 is SGHRS, CDR2 YFSETQ. CDR3 size: 15 residues. The complete variable domain, with remaining parts taken from reference TRBV5-1 and TRBJ2-1, reads KAGVTQTPRYLIKTRGQQVTLSCSPISGHRSVSWYQQTPGQGLQFLFEYFSETQRNKGNFPGRFSGRQFSNSRSEMNVSTLELGDSALYLCPSYPRGQGVHEQFFGPGTRLTVL.

Only a few counts were recorded for this clonotype. This sequence joins TRBV6-1 and TRBJ1-1, with TRBD1 matching 7 bases. The CDR3 consists of 14 residues. Germline V gene lookup returns CDR1 MNHNS and CDR2 SASEGT. Losses at the gene ends were 5 bases for V and 1 base for J; bases not matched to a gene: 4. Here the CDR3 DNA reads TGTGCCAGCAGTCCGACAGGGCCGAACACTGAAGCTTTCTTT. Translating it yields CASSPTGPNTEAFF.

This clonotype occurred a few times. This sequence joins TRBV7-2 and TRBJ1-1, with D maybe TRBD1 (6 bases). Germline loops: CDR1 SGHTA, CDR2 FQGNSA. This CDR3 has 14 residues. Trimming shortened V by 5 bases and J by 4 bases, and 14 bases separated the two germline ends. The DNA of the CDR3 is TGTGCCAGCAGCCAGGAGGGGGTTGGCACTGAAGCTTTCTTT. Protein: CASSQEGVGTEAFF.

The genes are TRBV4-3 and TRBJ1-4; the match to TRBD1 covers 10 bases. CDR1 and CDR2 from the germline V gene are LGHNA and YSLEER. V lost 3 bases to trimming and J lost 4 bases; unmatched junction nucleotides: 8. CDR3 length: 17 residues. CDR3 bases: TGCGCCAGCAGCCAGCAAATCCGGGACAGGGGTAATGAAAAACTGTTTTTT. Its translation: CASSQQIRDRGNEKLFF.

The table lists this clonotype with a few counts. CDR3 in DNA: TGCGCCAGCTCGACTCTCCCTAGCACAGATACGCAGTATTTT. This gives the protein CASSTLPSTDTQYF. The chain couples TRBV5-1 to TRBJ2-3; D gene unclear. The CDR3 extends over 14 amino acids. Per the germline V gene, CDR1 is SGHRS and CDR2 is YFSETQ. Trimming stripped 7 bases from V and 0 bases from J, with 12 bases between.

There are many counts of this clonotype. The V and J genes are TRBV6-5 and TRBJ1-6, with TRBD1 matching 7 bases. Germline V CDR1 and CDR2: MNHEY, SVGAGI. This CDR3 comprises 15 residues. Trimming cost V 4 bases and J 9 bases; bases outside gene matches: 9. The CDR3 region is CASSFLGAGGSPLHF. CDR3 bases: TGTGCCAGCAGTTTCCTGGGGGCAGGGGGTTCACCCCTCCACTTT.

This clonotype has just a few counts. The V and J genes are TRBV12-3 or TRBV12-4 and TRBJ1-5, with D hard to call. The CDR3 is made up of 15 amino acids. V was cut by 6 bases and J by 2 bases, with 14 bases left in between. The CDR3: CASRMQPDGNQPQHF. The CDR3 region has the DNA TGTGCCAGCAGGATGCAACCGGATGGCAATCAGCCCCAGCATTTT.